The source of this T cell receptor (beta chain) is a study of T cell responses to AZD1222 COVID-19 vaccine. Data came from immunoSEQ multiplex PCR; TCRdb stores just in-frame clones and leaves some out. The sample shows under 80,000 clones, 88% of them seen only once. Trimming cost V 5 bases and J 14 bases, with 13 bases left between them. The CDR3 totals 12 residues. This chain connects TRBV12-3 or TRBV12-4 to TRBJ1-6; D ambiguous. This specimen consisted of peripheral blood, obtained on day 0 of AZD1222 vaccination. This TCR derives from an adult in good health. The CDR3 here is CASSTTRLTLHF. The CDR3 DNA reads as TGTGCCAGCAGTACCACCAGGCTAACCCTCCACTTT.